This TCR beta chain was sequenced in a study of low-dose radiotherapy and immunotherapy resistance in tumors. At the level of the study: Cohort 2 was treated with 1 Gy per fraction every two weeks, amounting to 13 Gy across 26 weeks. Oral administration of aspirin 300 mg daily occurred for four cycles, commencing at cycle 1 day 1.

Time point specified: before trial treatment. The donors' treatment consisted of nivolumab, ipilimumab, aspirin, low-dose cyclophosphamide and low-dose radiotherapy. Those who qualified had advanced solid tumors (lacking tumor-infiltrating lymphocytes). Covering alpha and beta chains, TRAV- and TRBV-specific primers were used for the first-strand cDNA. A roughly 20-cycle PCR with a constant-region primer and V-primer adapter amplified TCRs. In TCRdb, the reads were re-called with MiXCR into one record per CDR3 protein. The sample carries 80,000 to 95,000 distinct CDR3 sequences, 9.4% recorded once. Trimming at V came to 2 bases and at J to 4 bases, leaving 4 bases not matched to a gene. There are 15 residues in the CDR3. Germline assignment: CDR1 SGHRS and CDR2 YFSETQ. The table lists this clonotype with many counts.

This specimen consisted of PBMCs, obtained before treatment. This chain uses TRBV5-1 with TRBJ2-7; TRBD1 agrees at 12 bases. This clonotype originated in a male donor with prostate cancer. The CDR3 DNA is TGCGCCAGCAGCTTCGAGGGACAGGGGGCTTACGAGCAGTACTTC. Protein sequence: CASSFEGQGAYEQYF. The whole variable domain, filled in from reference TRBV5-1 and TRBJ2-7, reads KAGVTQTPRYLIKTRGQQVTLSCSPISGHRSVSWYQQTPGQGLQFLFEYFSETQRNKGNFPGRFSGRQFSNSRSEMNVSTLELGDSALYLCASSFEGQGAYEQYFGPGTRLTVT.